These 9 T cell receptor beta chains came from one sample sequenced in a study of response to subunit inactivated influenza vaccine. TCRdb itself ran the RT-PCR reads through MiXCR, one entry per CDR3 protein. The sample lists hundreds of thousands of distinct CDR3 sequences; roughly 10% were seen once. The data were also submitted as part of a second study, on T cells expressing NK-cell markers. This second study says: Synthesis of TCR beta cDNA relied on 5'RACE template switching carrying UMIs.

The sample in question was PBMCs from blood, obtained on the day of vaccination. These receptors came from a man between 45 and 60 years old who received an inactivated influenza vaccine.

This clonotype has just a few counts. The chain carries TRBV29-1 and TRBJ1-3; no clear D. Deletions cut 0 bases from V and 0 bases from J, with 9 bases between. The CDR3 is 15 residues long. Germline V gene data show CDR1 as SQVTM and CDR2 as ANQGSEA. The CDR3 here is CSVEDPTTSGNTIYF. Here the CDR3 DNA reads TGCAGCGTTGAAGACCCTACAACCTCTGGAAACACCATATATTTT.

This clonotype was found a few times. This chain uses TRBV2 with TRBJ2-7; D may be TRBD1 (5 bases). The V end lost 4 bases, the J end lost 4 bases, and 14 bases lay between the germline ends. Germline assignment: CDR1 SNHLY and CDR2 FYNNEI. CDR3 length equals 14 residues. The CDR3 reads CASSVFGAAYEQYF. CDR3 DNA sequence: TGTGCCAGCAGTGTGTTTGGGGCAGCTTACGAGCAGTACTTC.

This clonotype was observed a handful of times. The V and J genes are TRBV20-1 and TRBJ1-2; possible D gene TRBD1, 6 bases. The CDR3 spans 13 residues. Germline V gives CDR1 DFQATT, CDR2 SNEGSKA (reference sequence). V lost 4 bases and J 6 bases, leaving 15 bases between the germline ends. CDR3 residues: CSATDRWRHGYTF. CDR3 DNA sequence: TGCAGTGCTACTGACAGGTGGCGGCATGGCTACACCTTC.

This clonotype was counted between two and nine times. The CDR3 DNA follows: TGTGCCAGCAGCTTTACCGGGACACGGACAGAGCAGTACTTC. Encoded protein: CASSFTGTRTEQYF. The chain couples TRBV5-6 to TRBJ2-7; D perhaps matches TRBD1 (6 bases). CDR3 size: 14 residues. The V gene's germline CDR1 is SGHDT and CDR2 YYEEEE. Trimming took 2 bases from V and 7 from J, leaving 16 bases between them.

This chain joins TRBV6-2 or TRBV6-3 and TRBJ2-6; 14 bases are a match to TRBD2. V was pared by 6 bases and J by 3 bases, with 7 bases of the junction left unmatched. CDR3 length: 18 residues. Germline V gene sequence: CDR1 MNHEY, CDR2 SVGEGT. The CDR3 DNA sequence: TGTGCCAGCAGCCAGACTAGCGGGAGGGCTTATGGGGCCAACGTCCTGACTTTC. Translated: CASSQTSGRAYGANVLTF.

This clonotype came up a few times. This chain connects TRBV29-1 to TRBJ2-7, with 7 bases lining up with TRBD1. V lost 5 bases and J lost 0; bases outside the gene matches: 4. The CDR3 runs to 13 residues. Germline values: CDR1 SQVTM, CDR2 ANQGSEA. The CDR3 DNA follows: TGCAGCGTTTTTCGGACAGGCTCCTACGAGCAGTACTTC. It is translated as CSVFRTGSYEQYF.

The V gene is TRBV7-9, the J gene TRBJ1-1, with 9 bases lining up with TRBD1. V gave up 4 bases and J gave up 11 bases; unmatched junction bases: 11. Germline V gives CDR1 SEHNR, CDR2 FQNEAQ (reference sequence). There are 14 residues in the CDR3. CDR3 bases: TGTGCCAGCAGCTCTACCGGGACAGGGCGTCATGCTTTCTTT. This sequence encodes CASSSTGTGRHAFF.

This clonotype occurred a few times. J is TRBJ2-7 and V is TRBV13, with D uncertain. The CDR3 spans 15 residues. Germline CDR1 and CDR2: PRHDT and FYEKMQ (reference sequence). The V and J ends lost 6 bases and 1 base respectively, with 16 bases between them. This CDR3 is CASSSRRYASYEQYF. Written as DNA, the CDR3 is TGTGCCAGCAGTTCCAGACGGTATGCGTCCTACGAGCAGTACTTC.

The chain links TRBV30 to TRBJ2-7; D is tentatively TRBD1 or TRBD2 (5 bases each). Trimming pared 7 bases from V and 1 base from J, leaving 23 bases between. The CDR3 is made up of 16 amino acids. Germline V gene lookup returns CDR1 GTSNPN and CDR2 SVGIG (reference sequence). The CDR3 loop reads CASSKPSGTKSYEQYF. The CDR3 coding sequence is TGTGCCTCATCTAAGCCGTCCGGGACGAAGTCCTACGAGCAGTACTTC.